These 6 T cell receptor beta chains were all obtained from the same sample, sequenced in a study of T cells in Graves' hyperthyroidism and ophthalmopathy. It was RNA transcripts that yielded the amplified TCR beta CDR3 regions. The HTBI set primed first-round TCR CDR3 RT-PCR. Each CDR3 protein is one row after TCRdb ran MiXCR on the multiplex PCR reads. The sample shows nearly 750,000 distinct CDR3 sequences, over 35% of them seen only once. The sequencing sample was made of blood. These receptors originate from a woman in her forties with Graves' hyperthyroidism.

The CDR3 spells CSVLLGGPFEAFF. The CDR3 DNA follows: TGCAGCGTCTTACTAGGGGGCCCCTTTGAAGCTTTCTTT. This sequence joins TRBV29-1 and TRBJ1-1; 7 bases align to TRBD1. V trimming: 6 bases; J trimming: 7 bases; junction bases outside the gene matches: 11. CDR1 SQVTM and CDR2 ANQGSEA come from the germline V gene. This CDR3 is 13 amino acids long.

Turning to this clonotype: An end of the junction does not agree with germline; a read error may underlie this. This CDR3 reads CASSPERWFSNRPQHF. CDR3 bases: TGTGCCAGCAGTCCCGAGAGGTGGTTTTCCAATCGGCCCCAGCATTTT. The chain uses TRBV7-8 and TRBJ1-5; D gene uncertain. CDR3 length equals 16 residues. The germline gives CDR1 SGHVS, CDR2 FQNEAQ.

V gene TRBV7-2 combines with J gene TRBJ2-7, with 7 bases matching TRBD1. V lost 5 bases, J lost 4 bases, and 8 bases stayed unmatched. Germline lookup yields CDR1 SGHTA and CDR2 FQGNSA. The CDR3 is 14 residues long. CDR3 sequence: CASSGWDRLYEQYF. DNA for the CDR3: TGTGCCAGCAGCGGGTGGGACAGATTATACGAGCAGTACTTC.

J is TRBJ1-1 and V is TRBV5-1; 8 bases are shared with TRBD1. The junction had 5 bases not matched to a gene; V was cut back by 4 bases and J by 3 bases. The CDR3 is 14 residues long. Germline V gives CDR1 SGHRS, CDR2 YFSETQ. CDR3: CASSAGTGYTEAFF. The CDR3 nucleotides read TGCGCCAGCAGCGCCGGGACAGGCTACACTGAAGCTTTCTTT.

This clonotype showed up many times. This chain joins TRBV10-3 and TRBJ2-7; TRBD2 aligns across 8 bases. Germline CDR1 is ENHRY and CDR2 is SYGVKD. CDR3 size: 13 residues. Germline trimming cut 7 bases from V and 4 bases from J; bases unmatched to any gene: 6. The CDR3 spells CAITPGLGYEQYF. The CDR3 nucleotides read TGTGCCATCACACCGGGACTAGGTTACGAGCAGTACTTC.

This clonotype was seen ten or more times. V usage is TRBV7-9 and J usage is TRBJ2-5; the D gene could be TRBD1 or TRBD2 (6 bases each). V was trimmed by 5 bases and J by 5 bases, leaving 15 bases between them. This CDR3 is 14 amino acids long. The germline V gene encodes CDR1 SEHNR and CDR2 FQNEAQ (reference sequence). The CDR3 DNA reads as TGTGCCAGCAGCCCCAGGGGCGCGGGGGAGACCCAGTACTTC. It yields the protein CASSPRGAGETQYF.